These 27 T cell receptor beta chains share one sample of origin, sequenced in a study of blood T cells in healthy people across ages. A second roughly 7 to 11 cycle PCR used barcoded and J-beta primers. TCRdb itself ran the 5' RACE reads through MiXCR, one entry per CDR3 protein. The sample holds approximately 800,000 distinct CDR3 sequences, 56% seen once. Sequencing was carried out using blood. All receptors derive from a man in his forties in good health.

V and J are TRBV28 and TRBJ1-4; D gene ambiguous. With 1 base removed from V and 2 bases from J, the gap between germline ends came to 8 bases. The CDR3 runs 15 residues. Germline CDR1 MDHEN, CDR2 SYDVKM. The DNA of the CDR3 is TGTGCCAGCAGTTTATCCCTGCGGACTAATGAAAAACTGTTTTTT. Translation: CASSLSLRTNEKLFF.

The rearrangement links TRBV4-2 to TRBJ2-7; TRBD2 matches 12 bases. The CDR3 consists of 16 residues. V trimming: 1 base; J trimming: 5 bases; junction bases outside the gene matches: 6. Germline V gene lookup returns CDR1 LGHNA and CDR2 YNFKEQ. This chain's CDR3 is CASSQVSSGRANEQYF. The DNA for the CDR3 is TGTGCCAGCAGCCAAGTATCTAGCGGGAGGGCAAACGAGCAGTACTTC.

The V gene is TRBV2, the J gene TRBJ2-7; D is uncertain. The J call could be wrong; TRBJ2-5 is a better fit for the DNA end. The CDR3 runs to 14 residues. The germline V gene has CDR1 SNHLY and CDR2 FYNNEI. This CDR3 is CASRGNLEEETQYF. The CDR3 DNA sequence: TGTGCCAGCCGAGGAAATTTAGAAGAAGAGACCCAGTACTTC.

The sample holds a few counts of this clonotype. One end of the junction fails to match germline, which may point to a read error. The chain uses TRBV6-5 and TRBJ1-2; 8 bases line up with TRBD1. This CDR3 comprises 14 residues. The germline V gene has CDR1 MNHEY and CDR2 SVGAGI. CDR3 sequence: CASSDSGTGYGYTF. For the CDR3, the DNA is TGTGCCAGCAGTGACTCTGGGACAGGCTATGGCTACACCTTC.

This rearrangement joins TRBV5-1 to TRBJ2-7, with D perhaps matching TRBD1 (6 bases). CDR3 size: 15 residues. Deletions cut 2 bases from V and 0 bases from J, with 12 bases between. From germline, CDR1 is SGHRS and CDR2 YFSETQ. In nucleotides, the CDR3 is TGCGCCAGCAGCTTCAGGATGGGGGCCTCCTACGAGCAGTACTTC. Protein sequence: CASSFRMGASYEQYF. The whole variable domain, remainder taken from reference TRBV5-1 and TRBJ2-7, is KAGVTQTPRYLIKTRGQQVTLSCSPISGHRSVSWYQQTPGQGLQFLFEYFSETQRNKGNFPGRFSGRQFSNSRSEMNVSTLELGDSALYLCASSFRMGASYEQYFGPGTRLTVT.

Only a few counts were recorded for this clonotype. V and J are TRBV5-6 and TRBJ1-1, with D perhaps matching TRBD1 (5 bases). The V and J ends lost 1 base and 7 bases respectively, with 14 bases between them. Germline lookup yields CDR1 SGHDT and CDR2 YYEEEE. CDR3 size: 14 residues. The CDR3 region is CASSLFRGHLEAFF. Written as DNA, the CDR3 is TGTGCCAGCAGCTTGTTTAGGGGCCACCTTGAAGCTTTCTTT.

The chain couples TRBV20-1 to TRBJ2-3; 13 nucleotides align to TRBD2. V shed 0 bases and J 5 bases; nucleotides not matched to a gene: 5. Germline V gene sequence: CDR1 DFQATT, CDR2 SNEGSKA (reference sequence). The CDR3 consists of 16 residues. The CDR3, as DNA: TGCAGTGCTAGAGATATGGGACTAGCGGGGAAAGATACGCAGTATTTT. Translating gives CSARDMGLAGKDTQYF.

The CDR3: CASSLHAGTHSGNTIYF. The DNA of the CDR3 is TGTGCCAGCAGTTTACATGCAGGGACACACTCTGGAAACACCATATATTTT. The V gene is TRBV12-3 or TRBV12-4, the J gene TRBJ1-3; a possible D gene is TRBD1 (6 bases). V was shortened by 2 bases and J by 0 bases, with 14 bases between the two germline ends. CDR3 length equals 17 residues.

The CDR3 is CSVAQTGGWSYEQYF. CDR3 nucleotides: TGCAGCGTTGCGCAAACAGGGGGCTGGTCCTACGAGCAGTACTTC. The rearrangement joins TRBV29-1 to TRBJ2-7, with 9 bases fitting TRBD1. This CDR3 has 15 amino acids. Germline trimming cut 4 bases from V and 1 base from J; bases unmatched to any gene: 8. Germline V gene sequence: CDR1 SQVTM, CDR2 ANQGSEA.

The chain joins TRBV27 to TRBJ2-7; D uncertain. CDR1 is MNHEY and CDR2 is SMNVEV in the germline V gene (reference sequence). V lost 7 bases, J lost 3 bases, and 10 bases lay in between. The length of the CDR3 is 12 residues. The CDR3 DNA is TGTGCCAGCATGGGGTCCCGCTACGAGCAGTACTTC. Translated: CASMGSRYEQYF.

This clonotype appeared a single time. The chain recombines TRBV20-1 with TRBJ2-7; 7 bases are shared with TRBD2. The J segment lost 0 bases and the V segment lost 5 bases, leaving 13 bases of the junction unmatched. Looked up from germline, CDR1 is DFQATT and CDR2 is SNEGSKA (reference sequence). The length of the CDR3 is 16 residues. Here the CDR3 reads CSARPTTSALSYEQYF. For the CDR3, the DNA is TGCAGTGCTCGACCAACTACTAGCGCCCTCTCCTACGAGCAGTACTTC.

The chain has TRBV28 and TRBJ2-4, with 11 bases fitting TRBD2. Trimming at V came to 6 bases and at J to 13 bases, leaving 8 bases not matched to a gene. CDR1 is MDHEN and CDR2 is SYDVKM in the germline V gene. The CDR3 extends over 13 amino acids. The CDR3 sequence: CASRTSGRNEQYF. CDR3 in DNA: TGTGCCAGCAGAACTAGCGGGAGAAATGAGCAGTACTTC.

The genes are TRBV20-1 and TRBJ2-1, with a weak D call TRBD1 (5 bases). Looked up from germline, CDR1 is DFQATT and CDR2 is SNEGSKA (reference sequence). The CDR3 spans 14 residues. Trimming left V 1 base short and J 5 bases short, with 12 bases between. The CDR3 DNA follows: TGCAGTGCTAGAGTGCAGGGTTGGAACAATGAGCAGTTCTTC. This sequence encodes CSARVQGWNNEQFF.

This clonotype was found a few times. The CDR3 protein is CASSSGTALRQPQHF. The DNA for the CDR3 is TGTGCCAGCAGCTCGGGGACAGCCCTCCGTCAGCCCCAGCATTTT. This chain uses TRBV5-5 with TRBJ1-5; 7 bases agree with TRBD1. The V segment lost 3 bases and the J segment 6 bases; nucleotides outside the gene matches: 9. This CDR3 is 15 amino acids long. Germline-derived CDR1 and CDR2 are SGHKS and YYEKEE (reference sequence).

The V and J genes are TRBV28 and TRBJ2-5; no clear D gene. Germline CDR1 and CDR2: MDHEN and SYDVKM. With 6 bases removed from V and 8 bases from J, the gap between germline ends came to 10 bases. This CDR3 has 11 amino acids. The CDR3 is CASSTTITQYF. The CDR3 bases are TGTGCCAGCAGCACAACGATAACCCAGTACTTC.

This clonotype was counted between two and nine times. The chain recombines TRBV7-2 with TRBJ2-4; possibly TRBD1 or TRBD2 for D (5 bases each). This CDR3 is 16 amino acids long. Trimming took 5 bases from V and 3 from J, leaving 17 bases between them. Germline CDR1 SGHTA, CDR2 FQGNSA. CDR3 nucleotide sequence: TGTGCCAGCAGCCTCCTCGAGGGGTTCGGCAAAAACATTCAGTACTTC. It is translated as CASSLLEGFGKNIQYF.

This CDR3 reads CSGTDTEAFF. The CDR3 bases are TGCAGCGGGACCGATACTGAAGCTTTCTTT. The J gene is TRBJ1-1, the V gene TRBV29-1; unclear D gene. Germline CDR1 is SQVTM and CDR2 is ANQGSEA. With 7 bases removed from V and 5 bases from J, the gap between germline ends came to 8 bases. The CDR3 is 10 residues long.

To note about this clonotype: A read error may produce the germline difference seen at one junction end. The chain employs TRBV5-6 and TRBJ2-5, with D possibly being TRBD1 (6 bases). This CDR3 spans 13 amino acids. Per germline, CDR1 SGHDT and CDR2 YYEEEE. The CDR3 spells CASSWDNRETRYF. The DNA for the CDR3 is TGTGCCAGCAGCTGGGACAATCGAGAGACCCGGTACTTC.

In this sample, this clonotype turned up a few times. Written as DNA, the CDR3 is TGTGCCAGCAGCTTAGGCCAGGGGGGGCAGCCTTACGAGCAGTACTTC. It yields the protein CASSLGQGGQPYEQYF. This chain joins TRBV7-2 and TRBJ2-5, with D tentatively TRBD1 or TRBD2 (7 bases each). The J call is uncertain, as TRBJ2-7 better fits the DNA end. The CDR3 loop spans 16 amino acids. In germline, CDR1 is SGHTA, CDR2 FQGNSA.

This clonotype was seen just once. The chain recombines TRBV6-6 with TRBJ2-5, with TRBD1 identical over 9 bases. Losses at the gene ends were 10 bases for V and 5 bases for J; bases not matched to a gene: 11. The length of the CDR3 is 14 residues. Germline loops: CDR1 MNHNY, CDR2 SVGAGI (reference sequence). The CDR3 reads CAIKQGAGDETQYF. The CDR3 nucleotides read TGTGCCATCAAACAGGGGGCTGGTGACGAGACCCAGTACTTC.

This clonotype occurred a few times. This chain connects TRBV7-2 to TRBJ2-7, with D unclear. The CDR3 totals 13 residues. Germline-derived CDR1 and CDR2 are SGHTA and FQGNSA. V lost 2 bases and J lost 2, with 7 bases in between. CDR3 in amino acids: CASSLTTAYEQYF. The CDR3 nucleotides are TGTGCCAGCAGCTTAACCACAGCCTACGAGCAGTACTTC.

The chain couples TRBV5-1 to TRBJ2-7; 8 nucleotides match TRBD1. J lost 1 base, V lost 3 bases, and 6 bases had no gene match. Germline lookup yields CDR1 SGHRS and CDR2 YFSETQ. CDR3 size: 15 residues. As DNA, the CDR3 is TGCGCCAGCAGCTGGAACAGGGGGGCATCCTACGAGCAGTACTTC. This translates into CASSWNRGASYEQYF.

V and J are TRBV7-3 and TRBJ2-3, with a tentative D call TRBD1 (6 bases). The germline V gene encodes CDR1 SGHTA and CDR2 FQGTGA. Deletions cut 4 bases from V and 5 bases from J, with 13 bases between. CDR3 length equals 14 residues. The CDR3 loop reads CASSSGTTRDTQYF. CDR3 DNA: TGTGCCAGCAGCTCAGGGACAACCAGAGATACGCAGTATTTT.

DNA of the CDR3: TGCGCCAGCCGTGCGGTGCTTGGGGACGAGACCCAGTACTTC. Encoded protein: CASRAVLGDETQYF. V and J are TRBV5-1 and TRBJ2-5; D tentatively fits TRBD1 or TRBD2 (5 bases each). From germline, CDR1 is SGHRS and CDR2 YFSETQ. This CDR3 contains 14 residues. The V gene lost 7 bases and the J gene lost 5 bases, with 18 bases spanning the gap.

This clonotype turned up a few times. The rearrangement joins TRBV28 to TRBJ2-5; the D is unclear. Germline CDR1 reads MDHEN; CDR2 reads SYDVKM. The CDR3 has 13 amino acids. Between the trimmed V and J ends, which lost 8 bases and 11 bases, there was a span of 21 bases. This CDR3 reads CASARSGYNEQYF. CDR3 bases: TGTGCCAGCGCGAGGAGTGGTTACAATGAGCAGTACTTC.

The genes are TRBV11-2 and TRBJ2-6; D call uncertain. The V gene lost 3 bases and the J gene lost 0 bases, with 12 bases spanning the gap. The V gene's germline CDR1 is SGHAT and CDR2 FQNNGV. The CDR3 consists of 17 residues. The CDR3: CASSLDGRLSGANVLTF. The CDR3 region has the DNA TGTGCCAGCAGCTTGGACGGCAGACTCTCTGGGGCCAACGTCCTGACTTTC. Full variable domain (missing parts from reference TRBV11-2 and TRBJ2-6): EAGVAQSPRYKIIEKRQSVAFWCNPISGHATLYWYQQILGQGPKLLIQFQNNGVVDDSQLPKDRFSAERLKGVDSTLKIQPAKLEDSAVYLCASSLDGRLSGANVLTFGAGSRLTVL.

This clonotype was detected only once. The rearrangement uses TRBV5-1 and TRBJ1-2; possibly TRBD1 for D (6 bases). The CDR3 loop spans 14 amino acids. Germline values: CDR1 SGHRS, CDR2 YFSETQ. Trimming left V 0 bases short and J 7 bases short, with 13 bases between. The CDR3 reads CASSLDARGSGYTF. The CDR3 region has the DNA TGCGCCAGCAGCTTGGACGCCAGGGGTAGTGGCTACACCTTC.